This T cell receptor beta chain was documented in a study of T cell responses to AZD1222 COVID-19 vaccine. Study information: Second-dose intervals near 4 or 12 weeks were combined.

Study findings and constraints: The sample set comprised mostly white British donors with more females, and clonal diversity was possibly underestimated. Close to half of all spike-specific TCRs reportedly target regions of the variants that are unmutated.

This table comes from immunoSEQ multiplex PCR, and its TCRdb copy is limited to in-frame clones, with some not included. The table lists 150,000 to 200,000 clones, about 92% of them singletons. Details on this clone: Its target is unknown.

Trimming left V 3 bases short and J 1 base short, with 8 bases between. Germline V gene lookup returns CDR1 SGHNT and CDR2 YYREEE (reference sequence). The CDR3 contains 14 residues. The chain combines TRBV5-4 with TRBJ1-3; D may be TRBD1 (5 bases). The TCR comes from an adult in good health. The sample consisted of peripheral blood, taken on day 0 of AZD1222 vaccination. The CDR3 is CASSSGLSGNTIYF. The CDR3 coding sequence is TGTGCCAGCAGCTCAGGGCTTTCTGGAAACACCATATATTTT. Drawing the rest from reference TRBV5-4 and TRBJ1-3, the complete variable domain is ETGVTQSPTHLIKTRGQQVTLRCSSQSGHNTVSWYQQALGQGPQFIFQYYREEENGRGNFPPRFSGLQFPNYSSELNVNALELDDSALYLCASSSGLSGNTIYFGEGSWLTVV.